The 16 T cell receptor beta chains reported below all come from one sample, sequenced in a study of T cells in localized non-small cell lung cancer. Sequenced by immunoSEQ multiplex PCR; TCRdb stores in-frame clones only, minus some. There are about 83,000 clones in the sample; 80% occur only once, and 7.5% to 10% lies in the top ten. The sequences come from peripheral blood, collected before any cancer treatment. These receptors were collected from a female donor older than 55 with stage I lung adenocarcinoma.

V and J are TRBV18 and TRBJ2-7; 7 nucleotides match TRBD1. Trimming at V came to 4 bases and at J to 4 bases, leaving 4 bases not matched to a gene. The length of the CDR3 is 13 residues. CDR1 is KGHSH and CDR2 is LQKENI in the germline V gene. The CDR3 region is CASSLTGVYEQYF. CDR3 coding DNA: TGTGCCAGCTCACTTACAGGGGTTTACGAGCAGTACTTC. Combining the CDR3 with reference TRBV18 and TRBJ2-7 gives the whole variable domain NAGVMQNPRHLVRRRGQEARLRCSPMKGHSHVYWYRQLPEEGLKFMVYLQKENIIDESGMPKERFSAEFPKEGPSILRIQQVVRGDSAAYFCASSLTGVYEQYFGPGTRLTVT.

The chain employs TRBV6-1 and TRBJ1-2, with D possibly matching TRBD1 (5 bases). Trimming took off 6 bases at V and 8 bases at J, with 16 bases between the two ends. CDR1 and CDR2 from the germline V gene are MNHNS and SASEGT. The CDR3 totals 13 residues. CDR3 in amino acids: CASRTSGNGGYTF. The CDR3, as DNA: TGTGCCAGCAGAACTTCAGGGAACGGGGGCTACACCTTC.

This rearrangement joins TRBV7-2 to TRBJ2-1; 12 nucleotides match TRBD2. The CDR3 has 16 residues. The germline V gene has CDR1 SGHTA and CDR2 FQGNSA. V shed 4 bases and J 12 bases; nucleotides not matched to a gene: 13. This CDR3 is CASSYNALAGGRRQFF. The DNA for the CDR3 is TGTGCCAGCAGCTATAACGCACTAGCGGGGGGCCGAAGGCAGTTCTTC.

The chain uses TRBV19 and TRBJ1-6; D is undetermined. CDR1 and CDR2 (germline): LNHDA, SQIVND (reference sequence). CDR3 length equals 14 residues. Trimming removed 10 bases from V and 6 bases from J, with 16 bases in between. This CDR3 reads CATSDTSGNSPLHF. As DNA, the CDR3 is TGTGCCACCTCAGACACGTCTGGTAATTCACCCCTCCACTTT.

This clone was counted between two and nine times. The gene calls are TRBV4-3 and TRBJ2-5; 7 bases map to TRBD2. Germline assignment: CDR1 LGHNA and CDR2 YSLEER. V dropped 1 base and J dropped 5; count of bases not matched to a gene: 10. This CDR3 is built from 16 residues. CDR3 coding DNA: TGCGCCAGCAGCCAAGCTGGGGGGGTCCCTCGGGAGACCCAGTACTTC. Translating gives CASSQAGGVPRETQYF.

The chain carries TRBV11-2 and TRBJ1-2, with D possibly TRBD1 on 5 matching bases. This CDR3 comprises 13 residues. V was trimmed by 1 base and J by 4 bases, leaving 7 bases between them. Germline CDR1 is SGHAT and CDR2 is FQNNGV. CDR3 DNA sequence: TGTGCCAGCAGCTTAGGACAGCTCTATGGCTACACCTTC. It translates to CASSLGQLYGYTF.

This clone has a handful of counts. This chain uses TRBV30 with TRBJ1-1; D gene uncertain. CDR1 GTSNPN and CDR2 SVGIG come from the germline V gene (reference sequence). The CDR3 extends over 12 amino acids. V was cut by 4 bases and J by 1 base, with 7 bases left in between. CDR3 nucleotide sequence: TGTGCCTGGACCGTGACGAACACTGAAGCTTTCTTT. Its translation: CAWTVTNTEAFF. Full variable domain (rest looked up from reference TRBV30 and TRBJ1-1): SQTIHQWPATLVQPVGSPLSLECTVEGTSNPNLYWYRQAAGRGLQLLFYSVGIGQISSEVPQNLSASRPQDRQFILSSKKLLLSDSGFYLCAWTVTNTEAFFGQGTRLTVV.

This clone was seen only a few times. The genes are TRBV4-3 and TRBJ2-3; a possible D gene is TRBD1 (6 bases). Germline assignment: CDR1 LGHNA and CDR2 YSLEER. CDR3 length: 14 amino acids. V was cut by 3 bases and J by 2 bases, with 9 bases left in between. The CDR3 protein is CASSQGQDTDTQYF. The DNA of the CDR3 is TGCGCCAGCAGCCAGGGACAAGACACAGATACGCAGTATTTT.

This clone was recorded only once. The V call is TRBV4-1, the J call TRBJ1-3; 9 bases are shared with TRBD1. The CDR3 contains 17 residues. With 4 bases clipped from V and 10 bases from J, the junction kept 17 bases outside the gene matches. The germline CDR1 and CDR2 sequences are MGHRA and YSYEKL. The DNA for the CDR3 is TGCGCCAGCAGCCCTTCCCCGGGGGGACAGGGTATAGGAACCATATATTTT. It encodes CASSPSPGGQGIGTIYF.

This clone has just a few counts. J is TRBJ2-3 and V is TRBV9; D might be TRBD2 (7 bases). In germline, CDR1 is SGDLS, CDR2 YYNGEE. V lost 7 bases to trimming and J lost 2 bases, with 29 bases between them. The CDR3 is 19 amino acids. CDR3: CASATGDTGGLTYTDTQYF. Here the CDR3 DNA reads TGTGCCAGCGCCACGGGGGATACGGGGGGCCTAACCTACACAGATACGCAGTATTTT.

CDR3 nucleotide sequence: TGCGCCAGCAGCTCGACAGGGGGCTCCGTACAAGAGACCCAGTACTTC. This encodes CASSSTGGSVQETQYF. The chain carries TRBV5-1 and TRBJ2-5; 10 bases agree with TRBD1. The CDR3 has 16 amino acids. The J segment lost 2 bases and the V segment lost 3 bases, leaving 7 bases of the junction unmatched. CDR1 and CDR2 (germline): SGHRS, YFSETQ.

As regards this clone: A much more abundant neighbour one base away suggests this may be a read error. The rearrangement uses TRBV7-2 and TRBJ2-7; D is undetermined. V dropped 2 bases and J dropped 4 bases, with 3 bases sitting between them. The germline gives CDR1 SGHTA, CDR2 FQGNSA. The CDR3 consists of 11 residues. The CDR3 DNA reads TGTGCCAGCAGCTTACAGTACGAGCAGTACTTC. It codes for CASSLQYEQYF.

The chain uses TRBV6-6 and TRBJ2-3; tentatively, D is TRBD1 (6 bases). Trimming pared 6 bases from V and 8 bases from J, leaving 12 bases between. The CDR3 is 12 amino acids. The germline CDR1 and CDR2 sequences are MNHNY and SVGAGI (reference sequence). CDR3 loop: CASSQQGATQYF. CDR3 DNA sequence: TGTGCCAGCAGCCAACAGGGTGCTACGCAGTATTTT.

The table lists this clone with a few counts. The chain joins TRBV19 to TRBJ1-2; D is possibly TRBD1 (5 bases). Trimming took off 10 bases at V and 4 bases at J, with 10 bases between the two ends. The CDR3 sequence is 11 residues long. Germline V CDR1 and CDR2: LNHDA, SQIVND (reference sequence). CDR3 DNA: TGTGCCACTAAGACAGCCTATGGCTACACCTTC. Protein: CATKTAYGYTF.

The genes are TRBV30 and TRBJ1-2; TRBD1 matches 7 bases. Germline V gene sequence: CDR1 GTSNPN, CDR2 SVGIG (reference sequence). J was trimmed by 5 bases and V by 2 bases; bases with no gene match: 11. CDR3 length: 15 amino acids. CDR3 bases: TGTGCCTGGAGTTTCCCGGGACAGAAAATATATGGCTACACCTTC. Protein product: CAWSFPGQKIYGYTF.

J is TRBJ1-3 and V is TRBV6-5; D unclear. CDR1 MNHEY and CDR2 SVGAGI come from the germline V gene. The CDR3 extends over 15 amino acids. The ends were cut back, 6 bases at V and 3 bases at J, with 15 bases in the middle. CDR3 amino acids: CASRTVPSSGNTIYF. The DNA of the CDR3 is TGTGCCAGCAGGACGGTTCCGTCAAGTGGAAACACCATATATTTT.